The clone carrying this TCR beta chain was counted ten times or more. V was cut by 5 bases and J by 6 bases, with 10 bases left in between. Looked up from germline, CDR1 is KGHSH and CDR2 is LQKENI. This CDR3 has 13 amino acids. The entry originates in a study of T cells in Graves' hyperthyroidism and ophthalmopathy. Amplified TCR beta CDR3 regions came from RNA transcripts. A set of HTBI primers served as the primers for a first-round RT-PCR of the TCR CDR3. Each CDR3 protein gets one entry after TCRdb re-called the multiplex PCR reads with MiXCR. In the table there are hundreds of thousands of distinct CDR3 sequences, more than 15% of which are singletons. Out of roughly 10 ml of fresh peripheral blood came the PBMCs.

The TCR originated in a woman aged 40-49 years with Graves' ophthalmopathy. The sequenced sample consisted of blood. The rearrangement links TRBV18 to TRBJ2-2, with a tentative D call TRBD1 (6 bases). This chain's CDR3 is CASSMQGSGELFF. In nucleotides, the CDR3 is TGTGCCAGCTCAATGCAGGGGTCCGGGGAGCTGTTTTTT.